These 12 T cell receptor beta chains originate from one sample sequenced in a study of beta chain features in type 1 diabetes. Every bit of the isolated RNA underwent reverse transcription, so sequencing read expressed TCRB transcripts. Using immunoSEQ multiplex PCR, the repertoire was profiled, and TCRdb retains in-frame clones only, with some absent. This sample has approximately 200,000 clones; over 9.5% occur once, and the top ten carry 0.03% to 0.035%. The sample taken for sequencing was naive CD4+ T cells from blood. The receptors originated from a woman aged 18-35 years in good health.

The chain joins TRBV27 to TRBJ1-5; the D gene is possibly TRBD1 (5 bases). The germline gives CDR1 MNHEY, CDR2 SMNVEV (reference sequence). Between the trimmed V and J ends, which lost 10 bases and 7 bases, there was a span of 17 bases. The CDR3 extends over 13 amino acids. The CDR3 spells CAIAGGGGQPQHF. CDR3 nucleotide sequence: TGTGCCATCGCTGGGGGGGGTGGGCAGCCCCAGCATTTT.

This clone has just a few counts. The rearrangement links TRBV5-1 to TRBJ2-3; 7 bases fit TRBD2. This CDR3 has 16 amino acids. Losses at the gene ends were 0 bases for V and 0 bases for J; bases not matched to a gene: 4. Germline values: CDR1 SGHRS, CDR2 YFSETQ. CDR3 bases: TGCGCCAGCAGCTTGGGGCTAGCGGCTAGCACAGATACGCAGTATTTT. Protein product: CASSLGLAASTDTQYF. The complete variable domain, with remaining parts taken from reference TRBV5-1 and TRBJ2-3, reads KAGVTQTPRYLIKTRGQQVTLSCSPISGHRSVSWYQQTPGQGLQFLFEYFSETQRNKGNFPGRFSGRQFSNSRSEMNVSTLELGDSALYLCASSLGLAASTDTQYFGPGTRLTVL.

V gene TRBV6-1 combines with J gene TRBJ1-1; 7 bases match TRBD1. CDR3 length: 14 residues. Trimming took 3 bases from V and 2 from J; bases not matched to a gene: 3. In germline, CDR1 is MNHNS, CDR2 SASEGT. This CDR3 reads CASSDQGVNTEAFF. DNA of the CDR3: TGTGCCAGCAGTGATCAGGGGGTCAACACTGAAGCTTTCTTT.

This clone has a handful of counts. V gene TRBV5-1 combines with J gene TRBJ2-7, with D perhaps matching TRBD1 (6 bases). Germline-derived CDR1 and CDR2 are SGHRS and YFSETQ. Trimming shortened V by 4 bases and J by 2 bases, and 16 bases separated the two germline ends. The length of the CDR3 is 15 residues. The DNA for the CDR3 is TGCGCCAGCAGCCCGCACGGGACACAAACCTACGAGCAGTACTTC. This codes for CASSPHGTQTYEQYF.

The V gene is TRBV19, the J gene TRBJ2-1; TRBD2 agrees at 9 bases. After removal of 1 base from V and 4 bases from J, the junction contained 8 bases not matched to a gene. The V gene's germline CDR1 is LNHDA and CDR2 SQIVND (reference sequence). This CDR3 is 17 amino acids long. The CDR3 here is CASSIVLAGTLYNEQFF. CDR3 DNA: TGTGCCAGTAGTATAGTCCTAGCGGGGACTTTATACAATGAGCAGTTCTTC.

The table lists this clone with many counts. The junction differs from germline at one of its ends, possibly a read error. V and J are TRBV7-9 and TRBJ2-1; possibly TRBD2 for D (6 bases). The CDR3 runs to 13 residues. Germline CDR1 is SEHNR and CDR2 is FQNEAQ (reference sequence). CDR3 DNA sequence: TGTGCCAGCAGCTCCGGGACTCACAATCAGCAGTTCTTC. As protein: CASSSGTHNQQFF.

There are a few counts of this clone. The gene calls are TRBV7-3 and TRBJ2-1; D perhaps matches TRBD2 (5 bases). Germline-derived CDR1 and CDR2 are SGHTA and FQGTGA. The CDR3 loop spans 15 amino acids. Trimming pared 2 bases from V and 3 bases from J, leaving 11 bases between. The CDR3: CASSLVSANYNEQFF. For the CDR3, the DNA is TGTGCCAGCAGCTTAGTTAGCGCAAACTACAATGAGCAGTTCTTC.

This clone was detected ten times or more. This same CDR3 is encoded by further DNA sequences in the sample. The chain is built from TRBV29-1 and TRBJ2-7; 7 nucleotides line up with TRBD1. J gave up 0 bases and V 4 bases, and 6 bases lay outside the gene matches. This CDR3 comprises 14 residues. Germline-derived CDR1 and CDR2 are SQVTM and ANQGSEA. The CDR3 sequence: CSVADRASSYEQYF. The CDR3 nucleotides are TGCAGCGTTGCCGACAGGGCAAGCTCCTACGAGCAGTACTTC.

As DNA, the CDR3 is TGTGCCAGCAGCCCCCAGGGGATGATGAACACTGAAGCTTTCTTT. Translation: CASSPQGMMNTEAFF. The chain links TRBV2 to TRBJ1-1; the D gene is possibly TRBD1 (6 bases). V was cut by 6 bases and J by 0 bases, with 14 bases left in between. This CDR3 is built from 15 residues. In germline, CDR1 is SNHLY, CDR2 FYNNEI.

CDR3 region: CASSSGQGRLETQYF. In DNA, the CDR3 is TGTGCCAGCAGTTCCGGACAGGGCAGATTAGAGACCCAGTACTTC. The chain couples TRBV11-2 to TRBJ2-5; 8 bases are shared with TRBD1. The ends lost 6 bases at V and 4 bases at J; junction bases unmatched: 10. CDR3 length: 15 amino acids. CDR1 SGHAT and CDR2 FQNNGV come from the germline V gene.

J is TRBJ1-3 and V is TRBV6-5; possibly TRBD1 for D (6 bases). V dropped 6 bases and J dropped 11 bases, with 20 bases sitting between them. CDR3 size: 14 residues. Germline lookup yields CDR1 MNHEY and CDR2 SVGAGI. The CDR3 nucleotides are TGTGCCAGCAGCACCCGGGGGGCGAGGTCCTCCATATATTTT. Residues: CASSTRGARSSIYF.

The CDR3 is CASSYVAGGYEQYF. CDR3 sequence (DNA): TGTGCCAGCAGTTACGTGGCAGGGGGCTACGAGCAGTACTTC. The chain has TRBV6-5 and TRBJ2-7, with TRBD1 matching 7 bases. The trim removed 2 bases at V and 3 bases at J, leaving 4 bases unmatched. This CDR3 has 14 amino acids. The germline V gene has CDR1 MNHEY and CDR2 SVGAGI.